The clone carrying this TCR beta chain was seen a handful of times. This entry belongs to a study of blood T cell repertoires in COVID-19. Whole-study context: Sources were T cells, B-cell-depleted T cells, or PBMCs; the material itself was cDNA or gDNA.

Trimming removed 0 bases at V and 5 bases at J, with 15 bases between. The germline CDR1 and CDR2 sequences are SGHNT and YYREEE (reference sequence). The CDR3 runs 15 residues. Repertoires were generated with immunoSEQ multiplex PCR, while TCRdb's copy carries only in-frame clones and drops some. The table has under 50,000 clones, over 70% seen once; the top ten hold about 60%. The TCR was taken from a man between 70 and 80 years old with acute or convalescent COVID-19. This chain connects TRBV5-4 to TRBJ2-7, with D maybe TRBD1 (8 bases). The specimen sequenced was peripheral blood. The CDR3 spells CASSLGQGRVNEQYF. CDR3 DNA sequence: TGTGCCAGCAGCTTGGGACAGGGGAGGGTTAACGAGCAGTACTTC. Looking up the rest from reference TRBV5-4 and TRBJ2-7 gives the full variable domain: ETGVTQSPTHLIKTRGQQVTLRCSSQSGHNTVSWYQQALGQGPQFIFQYYREEENGRGNFPPRFSGLQFPNYSSELNVNALELDDSALYLCASSLGQGRVNEQYFGPGTRLTVT.